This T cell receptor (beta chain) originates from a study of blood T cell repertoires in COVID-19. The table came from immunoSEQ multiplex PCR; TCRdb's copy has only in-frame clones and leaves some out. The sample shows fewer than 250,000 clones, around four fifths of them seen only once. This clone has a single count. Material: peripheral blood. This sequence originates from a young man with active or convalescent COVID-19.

CDR3 sequence (DNA): TGTGCCAGCAGCTTCTATAGCGGGAGTGGCCTCTCCGGGGAGCAGTTCTTC. Amino acids: CASSFYSGSGLSGEQFF. The chain has TRBV5-6 and TRBJ2-1; 9 bases agree with TRBD2. The CDR3 loop spans 17 amino acids. Germline CDR1 SGHDT, CDR2 YYEEEE. The V gene end was trimmed by 2 bases and the J gene end by 10 bases; junction bases not matched to a gene: 16.